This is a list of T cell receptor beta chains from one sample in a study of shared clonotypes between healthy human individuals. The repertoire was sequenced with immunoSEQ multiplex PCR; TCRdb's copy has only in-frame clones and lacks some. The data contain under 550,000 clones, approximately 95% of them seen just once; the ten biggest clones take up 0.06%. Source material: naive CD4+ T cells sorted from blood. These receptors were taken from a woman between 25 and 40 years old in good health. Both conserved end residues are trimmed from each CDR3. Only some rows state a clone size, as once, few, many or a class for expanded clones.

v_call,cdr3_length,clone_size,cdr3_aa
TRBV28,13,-,ASSLWARFSYEQY
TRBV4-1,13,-,ASSQTGRGAEKLF
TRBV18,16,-,ASSPPLGQGDRSQPQH
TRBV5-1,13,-,ASSGRQRSTDTQY
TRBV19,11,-,ASSTAGAYEQY
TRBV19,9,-,ASSRFYGYT
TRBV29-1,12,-,SVLRDRFAETQY
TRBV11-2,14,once,ASSLVTGGWWETQY
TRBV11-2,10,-,ASSPWGREKF
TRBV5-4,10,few,GAGVIGGELF
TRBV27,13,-,ASSPETGEGYGYT
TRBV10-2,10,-,ASSEGSEKLF
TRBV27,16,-,ASSLSRFSRQSSYEQY
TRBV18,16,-,ASSRMVGRAGVGYEQY
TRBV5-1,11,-,ASSLEGQETQY
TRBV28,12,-,ASFSGRAGNEQF
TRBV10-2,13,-,ASSAPGQSSYEQY
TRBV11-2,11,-,ASSPGLAIEQY
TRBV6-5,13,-,ASSYSDSGAVAQY
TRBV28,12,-,ASSQGIPNEKLF
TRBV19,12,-,ASSIDFLAREQY
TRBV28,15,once,ASSFPDPFNPENIQY
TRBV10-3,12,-,AIRTDRVPTEAF
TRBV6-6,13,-,ASRGDRPSGNTIY
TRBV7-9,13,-,ASRAWAGLQETQY
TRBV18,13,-,ASSLRDGTSYEQY
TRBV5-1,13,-,ASSLGQGRNQPQH
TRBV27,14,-,ASSLWGQGAGTEAF